This TCR beta chain was sequenced for a study of CD8 T cells in ankylosing spondylitis. This clonotype was counted a few times. The antigen is unknown. Germline V gene data show CDR1 as SEHNR and CDR2 as FQNEAQ (reference sequence). Trimming left V 0 bases short and J 8 bases short, with 13 bases between. The CDR3 is made up of 15 amino acids. Quantitative 5'-RACE with molecular barcodes generated TCR beta libraries. TCRdb re-analysed the 5' RACE reads in MiXCR, keeping a single row per CDR3 protein. This sample has just over 350,000 distinct CDR3 sequences, with around 20% found just once. Study-level results: Enrichment of disease-linked clones was reportedly significant in matched ankylosing spondylitis synovial fluid. A motif in TCR beta, a set of roughly 8 highly homologous variants, appeared characteristic of ankylosing spondylitis blood.

The rearrangement joins TRBV7-9 to TRBJ1-4; D perhaps matches TRBD1 (6 bases). Sequenced material: blood, either unsorted or a sorted T cell fraction (not recorded which). The TCR originated in a male donor with ankylosing spondylitis or in good health (not recorded which). The DNA of the CDR3 is TGTGCCAGCAGCTTAGCAACAGGGTTTTGGGAAAAACTGTTTTTT. Its translation is CASSLATGFWEKLFF. Filled out from reference TRBV7-9 and TRBJ1-4, the complete variable domain reads DTGVSQNPRHKITKRGQNVTFRCDPISEHNRLYWYRQTLGQGPEFLTYFQNEAQLEKSRLLSDRFSAERPKGSFSTLEIQRTEQGDSAMYLCASSLATGFWEKLFFGSGTQLSVL.